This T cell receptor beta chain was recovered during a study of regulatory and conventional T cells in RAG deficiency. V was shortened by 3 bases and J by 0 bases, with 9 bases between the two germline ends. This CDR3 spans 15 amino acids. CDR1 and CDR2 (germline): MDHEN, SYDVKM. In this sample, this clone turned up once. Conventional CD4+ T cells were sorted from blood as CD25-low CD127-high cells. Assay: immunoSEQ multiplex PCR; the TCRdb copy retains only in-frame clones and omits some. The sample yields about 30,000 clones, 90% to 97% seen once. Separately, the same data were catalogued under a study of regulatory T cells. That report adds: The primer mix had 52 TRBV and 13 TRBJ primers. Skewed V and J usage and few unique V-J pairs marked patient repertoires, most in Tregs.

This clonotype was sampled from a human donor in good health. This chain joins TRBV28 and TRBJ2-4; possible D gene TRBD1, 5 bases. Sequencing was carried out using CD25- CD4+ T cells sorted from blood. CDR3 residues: CASSFLTVAKNIQYF. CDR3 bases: TGTGCCAGCAGTTTCCTGACAGTAGCCAAAAACATTCAGTACTTC.